The present T cell receptor beta chain was sequenced within a study of regulatory T cells in long-lasting Graves disease. General study results and limits: Favored gene segments in persistent disease were TRBV28, TRBJ1-2 and TRBJ2-5. Analysis covered peripheral blood alone, not thyroid tissue.

The table lists this clonotype with a few counts. The antigen is unknown. Time point defined: newly diagnosed GD, antithyroid drugs for less than 3 months. PBMCs were the source of the RNA used for TCR sequencing. In this cohort, patients came from an endocrinology department located in Xi'an, China. Looked up from germline, CDR1 is LGHDT and CDR2 is YNNKEL (reference sequence). The CDR3 runs to 14 residues. Germline trimming cut 4 bases from V and 5 bases from J; bases unmatched to any gene: 7. According to the study, TCR beta libraries were built with iRepertoire HTBI primers and CDR3-region Arm-PCR. TCRdb reprocessed the multiplex PCR reads with MiXCR, giving one entry per CDR3 protein. The repertoire holds over 450,000 distinct CDR3 sequences, with approximately 12% as singletons. This sample was also put to use in a study of T cells in Graves' hyperthyroidism and ophthalmopathy. That investigation notes: The TCR CDR3 first-round RT-PCR relied on the HTBI primer set.

This sequence originates from a woman in her twenties or thirties with Graves disease. The sample here was peripheral blood mononuclear cells (PBMCs), taken at new diagnosis, from a patient treated with antithyroid drugs. The genes are TRBV3-1 and TRBJ2-7, with TRBD2 matching over 8 bases. The DNA of the CDR3 is TGTGCCAGCAGCCCGTCAGCGGGAGAGAACGAGCAGTACTTC. Translation: CASSPSAGENEQYF.